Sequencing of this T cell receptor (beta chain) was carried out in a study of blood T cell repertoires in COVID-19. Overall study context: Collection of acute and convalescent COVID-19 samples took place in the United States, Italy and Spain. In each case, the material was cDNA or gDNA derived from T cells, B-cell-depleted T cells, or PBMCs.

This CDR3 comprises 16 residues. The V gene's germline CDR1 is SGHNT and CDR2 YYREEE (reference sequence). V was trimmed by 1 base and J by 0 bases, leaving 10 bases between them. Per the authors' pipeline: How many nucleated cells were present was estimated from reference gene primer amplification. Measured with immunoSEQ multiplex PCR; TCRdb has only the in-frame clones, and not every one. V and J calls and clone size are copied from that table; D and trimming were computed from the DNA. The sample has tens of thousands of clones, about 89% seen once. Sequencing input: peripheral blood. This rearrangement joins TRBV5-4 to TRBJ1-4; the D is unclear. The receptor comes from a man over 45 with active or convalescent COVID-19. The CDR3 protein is CASSLRTGTTNEKLFF. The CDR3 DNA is TGTGCCAGCAGCTTGCGTACGGGTACAACTAATGAAAAACTGTTTTTT.